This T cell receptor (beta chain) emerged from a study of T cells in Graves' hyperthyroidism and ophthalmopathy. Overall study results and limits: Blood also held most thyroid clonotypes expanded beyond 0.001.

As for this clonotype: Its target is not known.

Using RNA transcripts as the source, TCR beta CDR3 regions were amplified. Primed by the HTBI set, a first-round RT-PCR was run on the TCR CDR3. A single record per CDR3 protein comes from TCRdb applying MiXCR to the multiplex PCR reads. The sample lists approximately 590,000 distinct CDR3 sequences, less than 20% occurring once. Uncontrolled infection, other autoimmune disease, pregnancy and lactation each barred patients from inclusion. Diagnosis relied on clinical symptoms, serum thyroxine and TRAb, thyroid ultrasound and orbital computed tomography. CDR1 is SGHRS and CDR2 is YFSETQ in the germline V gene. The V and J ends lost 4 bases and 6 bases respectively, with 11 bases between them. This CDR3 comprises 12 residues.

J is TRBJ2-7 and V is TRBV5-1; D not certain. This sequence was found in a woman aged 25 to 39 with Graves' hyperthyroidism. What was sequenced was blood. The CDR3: CASSLGPSEQYF. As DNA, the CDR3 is TGCGCCAGCAGCCTCGGGCCTAGCGAGCAGTACTTC.